These 6 T cell receptor beta chains were all obtained from the same sample, sequenced in a study of Ad26.COV2.S vaccination and SARS-CoV-2 variants. Regarding treatment: about 20 received Ad26.COV2.S at low or high dose, single or two shots; five or six received placebo; per-sample allocation not given. At day 63 after the first vaccine or placebo injection, samples were drawn. Sequencing was performed with immunoSEQ multiplex PCR; in TCRdb, only in-frame clones are kept and a portion is missing. Among approximately 350,000 clones listed, approximately 83% were seen once. The source material was peripheral blood, sampled in a trial of Ad26.COV2.S vaccine versus placebo. The receptors were sampled from a person between 18 and 59 years old who received the Ad26.COV2.S COVID-19 vaccine or a placebo.

The rearrangement uses TRBV27 and TRBJ2-1, with 9 bases matching TRBD2. The CDR3 loop spans 15 amino acids. Germline V lookup: CDR1 MNHEY, CDR2 SMNVEV (reference sequence). Trimming removed 6 bases from V and 3 bases from J; junction bases left unmatched: 6. The chain's CDR3 is CASSPQRGDYNEQFF. The DNA for the CDR3 is TGTGCCAGCAGCCCTCAGCGGGGGGACTACAATGAGCAGTTCTTC.

V gene TRBV28 combines with J gene TRBJ2-3, with 11 positions matching TRBD1. Germline V gives CDR1 MDHEN, CDR2 SYDVKM. The CDR3 runs 16 residues. The V gene end was trimmed by 3 bases and the J gene end by 3 bases; junction bases not matched to a gene: 5. The CDR3 coding sequence is TGTGCCAGCAGTTTCGTTGGACAGGGGGCGACAGATACGCAGTATTTT. This gives the protein CASSFVGQGATDTQYF.

The chain carries TRBV5-1 and TRBJ1-1; D is uncertain. The ends were cut back, 2 bases at V and 3 bases at J, with 14 bases in the middle. This CDR3 has 15 residues. In germline, CDR1 is SGHRS, CDR2 YFSETQ. The CDR3 sequence: CASSLDTVSDTEAFF. The CDR3 nucleotides are TGCGCCAGCAGCTTAGATACAGTAAGTGACACTGAAGCTTTCTTT.

This chain links TRBV6-5 with TRBJ1-1, with 9 bases matching TRBD1. V was pared by 7 bases and J by 9 bases, with 12 bases of the junction left unmatched. Germline values: CDR1 MNHEY, CDR2 SVGAGI. CDR3 length: 14 amino acids. CDR3 sequence (DNA): TGTGCCAGCACTCGAGACAGGGGGGTTCGAAAAGCTTTCTTT. This sequence encodes CASTRDRGVRKAFF.

J is TRBJ2-5 and V is TRBV6-2 or TRBV6-3; a possible D gene is TRBD2 (5 bases). The CDR3 covers 13 residues. Between the trimmed V and J ends, which lost 3 bases and 9 bases, there was a span of 14 bases. Germline lookup yields CDR1 MNHEY and CDR2 SVGEGT. The CDR3 nucleotides read TGTGCCAGCAGTTATCCTGAGGGAAGTGCCCAGTACTTC. It encodes CASSYPEGSAQYF.

The V call is TRBV12-5, the J call TRBJ2-3; D uncertain. The CDR3 totals 14 residues. Trimming stripped 7 bases from V and 6 bases from J, with 17 bases between. Germline V gives CDR1 LGHNT, CDR2 FRNRAP. Here the CDR3 reads CASALARIEDTQYF. CDR3 nucleotides: TGTGCTAGTGCCTTAGCCCGGATCGAGGATACGCAGTATTTT.